The 10 T cell receptor beta chains presented below share a single source sample, sequenced in a study of shared clonotypes between healthy human individuals. Sequenced by immunoSEQ multiplex PCR; TCRdb stores in-frame clones only, minus some. The profile covers about 480,000 clones, with 79% appearing a single time and approximately 13% taken by the ten largest. Sequencing used PBMCs. The receptors were gathered from a woman aged 40 to 55 in good health. Some clones in this sample may be carry-over from other donors' samples.

This chain uses TRBV19 with TRBJ2-7, with D possibly matching TRBD2 (6 bases). V lost 3 bases and J 6 bases, leaving 12 bases between the germline ends. Looked up from germline, CDR1 is LNHDA and CDR2 is SQIVND (reference sequence). This CDR3 is built from 13 residues. The DNA of the CDR3 is TGTGCCAGTAGTATCGGGGCGGGACTCGAGCAGTACTTC. Residues: CASSIGAGLEQYF. Variable domain in full (rest from reference TRBV19 and TRBJ2-7): DGGITQSPKYLFRKEGQNVTLSCEQNLNHDAMYWYRQDPGQGLRLIYYSQIVNDFQKGDIAEGYSVSREKKESFPLTVTSAQKNPTAFYLCASSIGAGLEQYFGPGTRLTVT.

V usage is TRBV11-2 and J usage is TRBJ2-2, with 7 nucleotides matching TRBD2. The CDR3 sequence is 12 residues long. The junction had 2 bases not matched to a gene; V was cut back by 5 bases and J by 8 bases. CDR1 is SGHAT, CDR2 FQNNGV, per germline. DNA for the CDR3: TGTGCCAGCAGCCGGGGGGTAGGGGAGCTGTTTTTT. As protein: CASSRGVGELFF. Full variable domain (remainder filled in from reference TRBV11-2 and TRBJ2-2): EAGVAQSPRYKIIEKRQSVAFWCNPISGHATLYWYQQILGQGPKLLIQFQNNGVVDDSQLPKDRFSAERLKGVDSTLKIQPAKLEDSAVYLCASSRGVGELFFGEGSRLTVL.

The chain joins TRBV6-5 to TRBJ2-5, with a tentative D call TRBD2 (6 bases). Trimming left V 6 bases short and J 9 bases short, with 14 bases between. CDR1 is MNHEY, CDR2 SVGAGI, per germline. The CDR3 spans 12 residues. The chain's CDR3 is CASRSGTGSQYF. The CDR3 coding sequence is TGTGCCAGCAGGTCCGGGACTGGCTCCCAGTACTTC.

The chain employs TRBV19 and TRBJ1-1; 7 bases align to TRBD1. The CDR3 contains 18 residues. The junction had 18 bases not matched to a gene; V was cut back by 7 bases and J by 1 base. Germline V CDR1 and CDR2: LNHDA, SQIVND (reference sequence). CDR3 coding DNA: TGTGCCAGTACCATGGGAGGGGGCAAGGCTAGGTGGAACACTGAAGCTTTCTTT. This encodes CASTMGGGKARWNTEAFF.

This clone was counted only a few times. The chain couples TRBV7-9 to TRBJ2-7, with TRBD1 matching 7 bases. This CDR3 has 14 amino acids. Germline CDR1 reads SEHNR; CDR2 reads FQNEAQ (reference sequence). Germline trimming cut 5 bases from V and 3 bases from J; bases unmatched to any gene: 7. In DNA, the CDR3 is TGTGCCAGCAGCCCTACGACAGGGTTCTACGAGCAGTACTTC. Protein product: CASSPTTGFYEQYF.

The chain combines TRBV7-9 with TRBJ1-1; weak D call: TRBD1 (5 bases). Looked up from germline, CDR1 is SEHNR and CDR2 is FQNEAQ (reference sequence). The CDR3 is 14 residues long. The germline V and J ends were trimmed by 3 bases and 7 bases, with 15 bases remaining between them. For the CDR3, the DNA is TGTGCCAGCAGCTTCACTATGGGGGGGGGTGAAGCTTTCTTT. This gives the protein CASSFTMGGGEAFF.

The genes are TRBV28 and TRBJ1-5; no clear D. Per the germline V gene, CDR1 is MDHEN and CDR2 is SYDVKM. Trimming removed 7 bases from V and 5 bases from J, with 15 bases in between. This CDR3 region has 14 residues. The CDR3 coding sequence is TGTGCCAGCAATGATCTTAGGAGCGATCAGCCCCAGCATTTT. It translates to CASNDLRSDQPQHF.

The chain has TRBV18 and TRBJ2-1; 12 bases line up with TRBD2. Germline CDR1 is KGHSH and CDR2 is LQKENI. The CDR3 covers 15 residues. V shed 5 bases and J 8 bases; nucleotides not matched to a gene: 7. The CDR3 DNA sequence: TGTGCCAGCTCAAAGACTAGCGGGAGAGTTGATGAGCAGTTCTTC. Translated, it gives CASSKTSGRVDEQFF.

The CDR3 sequence: CASSQEIHDEQFF. The CDR3 bases are TGCGCCAGCAGCCAAGAGATCCATGATGAGCAGTTCTTC. The chain joins TRBV4-3 to TRBJ2-1; no reliable D call. V was cut by 0 bases and J by 8 bases, with 8 bases left in between. The CDR3 sequence is 13 residues long. From germline, CDR1 is LGHNA and CDR2 YSLEER.

The chain uses TRBV18 and TRBJ2-1; no clear D gene. The V end lost 1 base, the J end lost 6 bases, and 16 bases lay between the germline ends. The CDR3 totals 16 residues. Germline V lookup: CDR1 KGHSH, CDR2 LQKENI. The CDR3 DNA is TGTGCCAGCTCACCACGAACGACTGGCCTTAGCAATGAGCAGTTCTTC. It yields the protein CASSPRTTGLSNEQFF. Complete variable domain (other parts from reference TRBV18 and TRBJ2-1): NAGVMQNPRHLVRRRGQEARLRCSPMKGHSHVYWYRQLPEEGLKFMVYLQKENIIDESGMPKERFSAEFPKEGPSILRIQQVVRGDSAAYFCASSPRTTGLSNEQFFGPGTRLTVL.